A single sample is the source of the 7 T cell receptor beta chains below, sequenced in a study of cytomegalovirus exposure and HLA in healthy donors. PCR used 60 Vbeta primers and 13 Jbeta primers. The protocol was immunoSEQ multiplex PCR, while the TCRdb copy is restricted to in-frame clones and leaves out a portion. The table records around 190,000 clones, 75% to 90% of them present only once. What was sequenced was PBMCs. The source of these receptors is a boy aged 2 to 10 in good health and CMV-seronegative.

The chain is built from TRBV6-1 and TRBJ2-7, with D possibly being TRBD1 (5 bases). Germline CDR1 and CDR2: MNHNS and SASEGT. V lost 4 bases to trimming and J lost 2 bases, with 15 bases between them. This CDR3 has 15 amino acids. DNA for the CDR3: TGTGCCAGCAGTGCCCAAACAGGAAGCCCCTACGAGCAGTACTTC. Translation gives CASSAQTGSPYEQYF.

The gene calls are TRBV5-1 and TRBJ1-2; 9 bases are shared with TRBD1. CDR1 is SGHRS and CDR2 is YFSETQ in the germline V gene. The length of the CDR3 is 16 residues. V shed 0 bases and J 6 bases; nucleotides not matched to a gene: 9. CDR3 DNA: TGCGCCAGCAGCTTGGCGGGACAGGGAACGGGCCATGGCTACACCTTC. The encoded protein is CASSLAGQGTGHGYTF.

This chain links TRBV9 with TRBJ1-5; D call uncertain. The CDR3 contains 14 residues. V was shortened by 0 bases and J by 2 bases, with 6 bases between the two germline ends. Germline V gene data show CDR1 as SGDLS and CDR2 as YYNGEE. CDR3 protein: CASSVAPGNQPQHF. Here the CDR3 DNA reads TGTGCCAGCAGCGTAGCGCCAGGCAATCAGCCCCAGCATTTT.

The V and J genes are TRBV6-1 and TRBJ2-7; D remains ambiguous. The CDR3 length is 13 residues. V was shortened by 6 bases and J by 2 bases, with 11 bases between the two germline ends. The germline V gene encodes CDR1 MNHNS and CDR2 SASEGT. The CDR3 loop reads CASSLLETYEQYF. The CDR3 DNA is TGTGCCAGCAGCCTACTCGAAACCTACGAGCAGTACTTC.

This rearrangement joins TRBV5-6 to TRBJ2-1; possible D gene TRBD1, 6 bases. CDR1 SGHDT and CDR2 YYEEEE come from the germline V gene. The CDR3 sequence is 13 residues long. Trimming pared 4 bases from V and 7 bases from J, leaving 12 bases between. The CDR3 region is CASSGGTMNEQFF. The DNA for the CDR3 is TGTGCCAGCAGCGGGGGCACAATGAATGAGCAGTTCTTC.

This clone occurred a few times. The V gene is TRBV30, the J gene TRBJ2-3; unclear D gene. The CDR3 covers 12 residues. The V and J ends lost 0 bases and 12 bases respectively, with 13 bases between them. In germline, CDR1 is GTSNPN, CDR2 SVGIG (reference sequence). CDR3 loop: CAWSVSQVSQYF. The CDR3 DNA is TGTGCCTGGAGTGTATCCCAGGTATCCCAGTATTTT.

Only a few counts were recorded for this clone. This rearrangement joins TRBV6-6 to TRBJ1-6; tentatively, D is TRBD1 (6 bases). This CDR3 comprises 15 residues. Trimming pared 4 bases from V and 10 bases from J, leaving 17 bases between. Germline CDR1 MNHNY, CDR2 SVGAGI (reference sequence). The CDR3 DNA reads as TGTGCCAGCAGTTTCGATGCGGGGAGGGGGTCACCCCTCCACTTT. As protein: CASSFDAGRGSPLHF.